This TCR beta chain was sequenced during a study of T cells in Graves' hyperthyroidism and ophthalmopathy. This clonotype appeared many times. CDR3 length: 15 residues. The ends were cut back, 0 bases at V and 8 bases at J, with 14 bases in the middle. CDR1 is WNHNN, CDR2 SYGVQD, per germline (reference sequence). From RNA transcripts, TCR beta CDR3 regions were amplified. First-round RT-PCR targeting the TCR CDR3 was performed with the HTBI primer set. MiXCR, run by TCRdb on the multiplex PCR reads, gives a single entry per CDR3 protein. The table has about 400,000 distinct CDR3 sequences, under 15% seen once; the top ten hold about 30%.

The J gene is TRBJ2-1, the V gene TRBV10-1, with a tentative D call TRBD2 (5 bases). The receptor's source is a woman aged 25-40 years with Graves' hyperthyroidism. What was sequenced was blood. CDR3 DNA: TGCGCCAGCAGTGAGTCGTCGTATGGAGGAGATGAGCAGTTCTTC. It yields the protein CASSESSYGGDEQFF.